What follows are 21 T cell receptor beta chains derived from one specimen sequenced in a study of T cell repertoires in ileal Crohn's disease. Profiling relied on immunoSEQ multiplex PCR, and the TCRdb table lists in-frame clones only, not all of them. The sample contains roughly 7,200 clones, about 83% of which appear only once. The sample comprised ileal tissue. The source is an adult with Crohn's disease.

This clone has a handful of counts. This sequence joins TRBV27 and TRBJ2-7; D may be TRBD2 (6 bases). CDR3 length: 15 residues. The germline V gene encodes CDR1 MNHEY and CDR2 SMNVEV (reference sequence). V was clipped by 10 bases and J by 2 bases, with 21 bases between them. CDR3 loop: CATRNRASATYEQYF. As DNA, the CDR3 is TGTGCCACTAGAAACCGGGCTAGCGCCACCTACGAGCAGTACTTC.

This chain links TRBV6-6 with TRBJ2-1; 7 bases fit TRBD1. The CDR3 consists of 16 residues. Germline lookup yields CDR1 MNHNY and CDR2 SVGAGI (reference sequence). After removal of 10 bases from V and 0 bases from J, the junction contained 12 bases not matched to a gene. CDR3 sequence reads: CATRRSGQSSYNEQFF. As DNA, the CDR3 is TGTGCCACCCGAAGGTCGGGACAGAGCTCCTACAATGAGCAGTTCTTC.

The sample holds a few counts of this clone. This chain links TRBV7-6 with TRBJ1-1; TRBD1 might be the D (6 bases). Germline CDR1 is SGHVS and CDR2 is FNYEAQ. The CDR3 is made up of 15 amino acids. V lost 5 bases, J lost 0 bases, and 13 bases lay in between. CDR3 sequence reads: CASSPTGTLNTEAFF. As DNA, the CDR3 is TGTGCCAGCAGCCCTACCGGGACATTGAACACTGAAGCTTTCTTT. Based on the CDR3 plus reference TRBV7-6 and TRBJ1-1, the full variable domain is GAGVSQSPRYKVTKRGQDVALRCDPISGHVSLYWYRQALGQGPEFLTYFNYEAQQDKSGLPNDRFSAERPEGSISTLTIQRTEQRDSAMYRCASSPTGTLNTEAFFGQGTRLTVV.

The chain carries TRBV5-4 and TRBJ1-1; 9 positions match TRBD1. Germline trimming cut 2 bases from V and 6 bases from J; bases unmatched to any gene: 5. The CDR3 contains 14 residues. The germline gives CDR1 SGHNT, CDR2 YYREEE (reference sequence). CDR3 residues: CASSFRDRAAEAFF. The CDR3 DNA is TGTGCCAGCAGCTTCCGGGACAGGGCAGCTGAAGCTTTCTTT.

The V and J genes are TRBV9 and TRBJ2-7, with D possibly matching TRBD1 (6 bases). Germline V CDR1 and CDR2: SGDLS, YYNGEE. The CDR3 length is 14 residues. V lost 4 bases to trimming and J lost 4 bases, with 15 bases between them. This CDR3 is CASSPDLGAYEQYF. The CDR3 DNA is TGTGCCAGCAGCCCAGACCTGGGGGCGTACGAGCAGTACTTC.

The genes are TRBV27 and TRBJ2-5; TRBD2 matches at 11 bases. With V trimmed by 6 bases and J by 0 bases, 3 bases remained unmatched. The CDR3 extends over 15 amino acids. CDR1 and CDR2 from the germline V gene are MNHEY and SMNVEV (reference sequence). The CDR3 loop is CASRGLADHQETQYF. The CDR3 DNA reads TGTGCCAGCAGGGGACTAGCGGATCACCAAGAGACCCAGTACTTC.

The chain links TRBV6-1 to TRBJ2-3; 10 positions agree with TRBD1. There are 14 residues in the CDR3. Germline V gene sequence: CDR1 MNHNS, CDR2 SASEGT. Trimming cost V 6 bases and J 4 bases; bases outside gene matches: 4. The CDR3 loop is CASSPGQGADTQYF. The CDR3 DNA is TGTGCCAGCAGCCCTGGACAGGGGGCAGATACGCAGTATTTT.

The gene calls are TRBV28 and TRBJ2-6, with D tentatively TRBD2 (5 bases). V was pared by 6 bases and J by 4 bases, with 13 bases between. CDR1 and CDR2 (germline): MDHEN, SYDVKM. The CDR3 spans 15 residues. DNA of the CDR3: TGTGCCAGCAGGACGAGGGAGTCCGGGGCCAACGTCCTGACTTTC. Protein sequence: CASRTRESGANVLTF.

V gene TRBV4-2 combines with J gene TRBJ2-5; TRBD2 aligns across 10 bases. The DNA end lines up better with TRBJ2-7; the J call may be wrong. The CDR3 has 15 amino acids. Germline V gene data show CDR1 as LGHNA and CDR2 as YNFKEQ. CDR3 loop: CASSQGASGSYEQYF. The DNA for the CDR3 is TGTGCCAGCAGCCAAGGTGCTAGCGGGAGTTACGAGCAGTACTTC.

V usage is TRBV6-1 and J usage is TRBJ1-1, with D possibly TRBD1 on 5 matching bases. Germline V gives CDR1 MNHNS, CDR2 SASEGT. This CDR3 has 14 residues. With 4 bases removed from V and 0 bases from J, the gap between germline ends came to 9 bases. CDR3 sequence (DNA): TGTGCCAGCAGTGTAGGACACCTGAACACTGAAGCTTTCTTT. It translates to CASSVGHLNTEAFF.

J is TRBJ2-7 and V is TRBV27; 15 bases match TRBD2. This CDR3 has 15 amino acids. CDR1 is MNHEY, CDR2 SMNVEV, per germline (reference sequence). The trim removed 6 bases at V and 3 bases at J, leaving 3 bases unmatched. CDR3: CASRGLAGGVYEQYF. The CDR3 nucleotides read TGTGCCAGCAGAGGACTAGCGGGAGGGGTCTACGAGCAGTACTTC.

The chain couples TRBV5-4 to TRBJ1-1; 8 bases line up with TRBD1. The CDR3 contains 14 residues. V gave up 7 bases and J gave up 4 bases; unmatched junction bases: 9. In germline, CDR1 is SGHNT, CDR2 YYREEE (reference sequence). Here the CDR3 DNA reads TGTGCCAGCGGTGGACAGGGCGAAAGCACTGAAGCTTTCTTT. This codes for CASGGQGESTEAFF.

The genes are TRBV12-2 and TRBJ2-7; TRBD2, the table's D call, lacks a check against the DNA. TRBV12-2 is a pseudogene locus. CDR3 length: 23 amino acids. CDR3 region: CASRLVAHFTDSAGGTFSYEQYF. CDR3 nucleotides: TGTGCAAGTCGCTTAGTAGCTCACTTCACGGACTCTGCGGGAGGGACTTTCTCCTACGAGCAGTACTTC.

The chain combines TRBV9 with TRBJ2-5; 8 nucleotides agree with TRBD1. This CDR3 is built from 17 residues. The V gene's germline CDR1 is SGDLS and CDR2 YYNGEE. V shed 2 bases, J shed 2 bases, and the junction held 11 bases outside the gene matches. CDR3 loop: CASSVQPSGGLQETQYF. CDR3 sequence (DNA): TGTGCCAGCAGCGTCCAACCCTCAGGGGGCCTGCAAGAGACCCAGTACTTC.

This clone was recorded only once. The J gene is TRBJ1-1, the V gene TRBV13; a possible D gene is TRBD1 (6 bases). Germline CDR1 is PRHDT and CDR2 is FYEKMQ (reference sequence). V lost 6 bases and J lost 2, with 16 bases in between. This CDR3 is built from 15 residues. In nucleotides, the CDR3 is TGTGCCAGCAGTTCAGCAGGGGAGAGTAACACTGAAGCTTTCTTT. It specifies CASSSAGESNTEAFF.

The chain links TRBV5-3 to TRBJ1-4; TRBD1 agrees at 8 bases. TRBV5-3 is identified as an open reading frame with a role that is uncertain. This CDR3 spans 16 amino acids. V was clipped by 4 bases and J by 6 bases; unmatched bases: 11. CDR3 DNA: TGTGCCAGAAGCCCCCGGGACAGGTTGGACGATGAAAAACTGTTTTTT. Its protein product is CARSPRDRLDDEKLFF.

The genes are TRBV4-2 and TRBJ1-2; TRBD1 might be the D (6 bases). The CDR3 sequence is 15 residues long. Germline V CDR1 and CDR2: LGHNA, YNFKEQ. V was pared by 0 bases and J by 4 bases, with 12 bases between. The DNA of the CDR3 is TGTGCCAGCAGCCAAGAACGGGGGGGGCCCTATGGCTACACCTTC. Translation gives CASSQERGGPYGYTF.

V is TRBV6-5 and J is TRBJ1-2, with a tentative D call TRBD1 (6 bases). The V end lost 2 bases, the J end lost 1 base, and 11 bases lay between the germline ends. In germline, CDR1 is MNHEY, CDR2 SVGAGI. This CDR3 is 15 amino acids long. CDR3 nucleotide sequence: TGTGCCAGCAGTTACGGGGGCGAGCTTAACTATGGCTACACCTTC. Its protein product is CASSYGGELNYGYTF.

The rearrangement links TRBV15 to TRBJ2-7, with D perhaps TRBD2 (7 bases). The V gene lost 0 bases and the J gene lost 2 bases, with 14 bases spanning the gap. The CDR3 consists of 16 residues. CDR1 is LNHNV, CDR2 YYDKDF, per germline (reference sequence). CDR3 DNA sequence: TGTGCCACCAGCAGAGATGGGGGGGCTTCCGCCTACGAGCAGTACTTC. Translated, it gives CATSRDGGASAYEQYF.

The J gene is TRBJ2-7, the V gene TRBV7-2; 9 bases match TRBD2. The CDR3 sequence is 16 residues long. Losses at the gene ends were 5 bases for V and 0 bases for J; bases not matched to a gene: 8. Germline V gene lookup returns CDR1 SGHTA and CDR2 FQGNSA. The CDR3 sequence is CASSLATSGSSYEQYF. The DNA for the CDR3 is TGTGCCAGCAGCCTCGCGACTAGCGGAAGCTCCTACGAGCAGTACTTC.

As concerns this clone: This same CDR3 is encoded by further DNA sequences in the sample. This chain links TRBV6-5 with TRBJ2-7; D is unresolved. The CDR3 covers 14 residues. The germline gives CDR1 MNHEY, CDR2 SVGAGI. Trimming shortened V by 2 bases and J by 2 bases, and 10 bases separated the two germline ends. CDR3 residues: CASSYNRLAYEQYF. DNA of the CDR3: TGTGCCAGCAGTTACAACAGATTAGCCTACGAGCAGTACTTC.